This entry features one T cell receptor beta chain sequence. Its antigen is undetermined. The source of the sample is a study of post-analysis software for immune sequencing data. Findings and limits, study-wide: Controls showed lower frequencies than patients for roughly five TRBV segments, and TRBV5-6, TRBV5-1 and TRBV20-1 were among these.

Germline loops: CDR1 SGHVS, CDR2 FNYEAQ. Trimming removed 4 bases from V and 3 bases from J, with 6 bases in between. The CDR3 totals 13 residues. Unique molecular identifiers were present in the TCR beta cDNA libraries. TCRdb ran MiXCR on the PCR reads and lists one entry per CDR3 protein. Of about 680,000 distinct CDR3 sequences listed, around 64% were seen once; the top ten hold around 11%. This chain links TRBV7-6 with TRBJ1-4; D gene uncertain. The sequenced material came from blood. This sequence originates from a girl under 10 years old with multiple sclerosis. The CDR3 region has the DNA TGTGCCAGCAGCTGGGCAGCTAATGAAAAACTGTTTTTT. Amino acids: CASSWAANEKLFF.